The source of this T cell receptor (beta chain) is a study of T cell responses to AZD1222 COVID-19 vaccine. Turning to the study itself: Pooling covered second doses at about 4 or about 12 weeks.

Clones were read by immunoSEQ multiplex PCR, and TCRdb kept only the in-frame ones, dropping some. This sample yields 55,000 to 65,000 clones, of which around 90% are seen a single time; roughly 14% belongs to the top ten. As regards this clone: Its target is unknown.

The CDR3 has 13 amino acids. In germline, CDR1 is MNHNY, CDR2 SVGAGI (reference sequence). The junction had 14 bases not matched to a gene; V was cut back by 8 bases and J by 11 bases. Study-wide results and limits: No day 14 peak samples; only post-peak repertoires were characterized. Clonal diversity may have been underestimated in mostly white British donors. Spike-specific TCR breadth and depth went up after people got two AZD1222 doses.

The starting material was peripheral blood, obtained on day 0 of AZD1222 vaccination. This TCR was recovered from an adult in good health. The rearrangement joins TRBV6-6 to TRBJ1-2, with 7 bases identical to TRBD1. This CDR3 reads CASVSGQYVGYTF. CDR3 nucleotide sequence: TGTGCCAGCGTCTCGGGACAGTATGTAGGGTACACCTTC.